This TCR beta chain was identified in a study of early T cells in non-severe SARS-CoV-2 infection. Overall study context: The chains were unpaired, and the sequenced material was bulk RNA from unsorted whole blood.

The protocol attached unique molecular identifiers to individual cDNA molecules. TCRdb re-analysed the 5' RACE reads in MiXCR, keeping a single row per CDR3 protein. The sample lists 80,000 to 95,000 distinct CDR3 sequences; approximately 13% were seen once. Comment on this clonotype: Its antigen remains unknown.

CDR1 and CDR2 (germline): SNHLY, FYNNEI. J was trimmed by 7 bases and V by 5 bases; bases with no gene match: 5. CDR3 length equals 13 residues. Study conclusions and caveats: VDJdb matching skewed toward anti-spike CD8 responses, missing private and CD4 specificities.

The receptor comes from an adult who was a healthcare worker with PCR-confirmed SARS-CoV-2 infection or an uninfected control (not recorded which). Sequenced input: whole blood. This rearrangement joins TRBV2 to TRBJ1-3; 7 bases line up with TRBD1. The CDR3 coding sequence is TGTGCCAGCAGTATATCCAGGGGGAACACCATATATTTT. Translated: CASSISRGNTIYF.